The 11 T cell receptor beta chains below were found in one sample sequenced in a study of cytomegalovirus exposure and HLA in healthy donors. The repertoire was sequenced with immunoSEQ multiplex PCR; TCRdb's copy has only in-frame clones and lacks some. The data contain 200,000 to 250,000 clones, 75% to 95% of them singletons. The sample consisted of PBMCs. The receptors come from a woman aged 18-29 years in good health and CMV-seronegative.

The chain couples TRBV6-1 to TRBJ2-2; TRBD2 matches 12 bases. CDR1 is MNHNS, CDR2 SASEGT, per germline. This CDR3 has 18 amino acids. Germline trimming cut 3 bases from V and 4 bases from J; bases unmatched to any gene: 9. The CDR3: CASSDPGLAGISTGELFF. The DNA of the CDR3 is TGTGCCAGCAGTGACCCGGGACTAGCGGGTATAAGCACCGGGGAGCTGTTTTTT.

The rearrangement links TRBV2 to TRBJ2-7; 8 bases map to TRBD1. Germline V gene lookup returns CDR1 SNHLY and CDR2 FYNNEI. The junction had 8 bases not matched to a gene; V was cut back by 8 bases and J by 2 bases. This CDR3 spans 14 amino acids. CDR3 region: CASQATGGTYEQYF. CDR3 nucleotide sequence: TGTGCCAGCCAAGCTACAGGGGGTACCTACGAGCAGTACTTC.

In its sample, this clone was seen once. The chain couples TRBV2 to TRBJ2-1; 10 bases align to TRBD2. The J segment lost 6 bases and the V segment lost 6 bases, leaving 5 bases of the junction unmatched. This CDR3 comprises 14 residues. Germline CDR1 and CDR2: SNHLY and FYNNEI. This CDR3 reads CASRSRTSGNEQFF. CDR3 sequence (DNA): TGTGCCAGCAGAAGTAGGACTAGCGGCAATGAGCAGTTCTTC.

This rearrangement joins TRBV5-1 to TRBJ2-1; the D gene is possibly TRBD1 (7 bases). Germline V lookup: CDR1 SGHRS, CDR2 YFSETQ. Trimming shortened V by 3 bases and J by 4 bases, and 17 bases separated the two germline ends. The CDR3 is 16 residues long. CDR3 sequence (DNA): TGCGCCAGCAGCTGGTCGGAGGGGGCAGCATACAATGAGCAGTTCTTC. Translation: CASSWSEGAAYNEQFF.

This chain links TRBV27 with TRBJ2-5, with 7 bases lining up with TRBD2. J gave up 5 bases and V 6 bases, and 12 bases lay outside the gene matches. CDR1 is MNHEY and CDR2 is SMNVEV in the germline V gene (reference sequence). The CDR3 is 15 residues long. CDR3 sequence (DNA): TGTGCCAGCAGCTCCCTGAATGGGCGGGAGGAGACCCAGTACTTC. Protein sequence: CASSSLNGREETQYF.

J is TRBJ1-6 and V is TRBV27, with 8 bases aligning to TRBD1. The junction had 5 bases not matched to a gene; V was cut back by 2 bases and J by 8 bases. The germline CDR1 and CDR2 sequences are MNHEY and SMNVEV (reference sequence). The CDR3 consists of 15 residues. The CDR3 loop is CASSLDDRGYSPLHF. CDR3 DNA: TGTGCCAGCAGTTTAGACGACAGGGGATATTCACCCCTCCACTTT.

The gene calls are TRBV27 and TRBJ2-7, with TRBD1 matching over 8 bases. CDR1 MNHEY and CDR2 SMNVEV come from the germline V gene (reference sequence). J gave up 4 bases and V 8 bases, and 13 bases lay outside the gene matches. The CDR3 extends over 15 amino acids. This chain's CDR3 is CASWDRTGTIYEQYF. CDR3 bases: TGTGCCAGCTGGGATCGGACAGGGACGATATACGAGCAGTACTTC.

The V gene is TRBV6-5, the J gene TRBJ2-1; 7 positions match TRBD1. The germline CDR1 and CDR2 sequences are MNHEY and SVGAGI. Trimming removed 4 bases from V and 1 base from J; junction bases left unmatched: 7. The CDR3 loop spans 16 amino acids. The CDR3 DNA reads as TGTGCCAGCAGTTTTTACAGGGGAAAATCCTACAATGAGCAGTTCTTC. As protein: CASSFYRGKSYNEQFF.

This clone came up once. The rearrangement uses TRBV9 and TRBJ2-2; 15 nucleotides agree with TRBD2. J lost 0 bases, V lost 3 bases, and 6 bases had no gene match. Germline V gives CDR1 SGDLS, CDR2 YYNGEE. The CDR3 runs 19 residues. The chain's CDR3 is CASSDGLAGGNANTGELFF. DNA for the CDR3: TGTGCCAGCAGCGACGGACTAGCGGGGGGGAATGCGAACACCGGGGAGCTGTTTTTT.

The chain carries TRBV19 and TRBJ2-5, with 8 bases that match TRBD1. Per germline, CDR1 LNHDA and CDR2 SQIVND (reference sequence). The V segment lost 6 bases and the J segment 2 bases; nucleotides outside the gene matches: 8. CDR3 length: 15 amino acids. The CDR3 nucleotides read TGTGCCAGTAGATCAGGGGGCGCGAAACAAGAGACCCAGTACTTC. Translation: CASRSGGAKQETQYF. The variable domain in full, with the rest retrieved from reference TRBV19 and TRBJ2-5, is DGGITQSPKYLFRKEGQNVTLSCEQNLNHDAMYWYRQDPGQGLRLIYYSQIVNDFQKGDIAEGYSVSREKKESFPLTVTSAQKNPTAFYLCASRSGGAKQETQYFGPGTRLLVL.

The chain joins TRBV5-1 to TRBJ2-1; possible D gene TRBD2, 7 bases. V lost 4 bases to trimming and J lost 8 bases, with 22 bases between them. The CDR3 contains 16 residues. Germline CDR1 and CDR2: SGHRS and YFSETQ. The DNA for the CDR3 is TGCGCCAGCAGCCCCGAGGGGGGGAGAGGTTTTGATGAGCAGTTCTTC. The encoded protein is CASSPEGGRGFDEQFF.